Shown below are 24 T cell receptor beta chains from a single sample sequenced in a study of Tregs in tolerant kidney transplant recipients. Profiled with immunoSEQ multiplex PCR; TCRdb holds only in-frame clones, not every one. Recorded for this sample: about 48,000 clones. Sequencing used CD4+ T cells from blood, obtained before the transplant. These receptors were obtained from a human donor who received a combined kidney and bone marrow transplant.

Concerning this clone itself: From the germline J gene comes the end of the CDR3, since the read stops 3 residues before it. The rearrangement joins TRBV5-1 to TRBJ1-2, with no clear D. Trimming pared 5 bases from V and 6 bases from J, leaving 17 bases between. The germline CDR1 and CDR2 sequences are SGHRS and YFSETQ. CDR3 size: 14 residues. CDR3 DNA, as far as it was read: TGCGCCAGCAGTAAGAAGGGTGAGAGGGATGGC. Its protein is CASSKKGERDG. Given in full, the CDR3 is CASSKKGERDGYTF.

As concerns this clone: The read ends 3 residues early relative to the CDR3; the germline J gene fills the gap. The chain joins TRBV7-3 to TRBJ2-2, with no clear D. Germline CDR1 and CDR2: SGHTA and FQGTGA. The CDR3 has 14 residues. V was pared by 3 bases and J by 1 base, with 6 bases between. CDR3 in amino acids: CASSFGLNTGELFF. The DNA read from the CDR3 is TGTGCCAGCAGCTTCGGGTTGAACACCGGGGAG.

The CDR3 bases that were read are TGTGCCAGCCCGGACAGGGCCTACAATGAG. Amino acids: CASPDRAYNE. The full CDR3 protein reads CASPDRAYNEQFF. The chain links TRBV5-8 to TRBJ2-1; 8 bases fit TRBD1. With the read ending 3 residues before the CDR3 end, the germline J gene is used to fill in that end. Trimming removed 7 bases from V and 2 bases from J; junction bases left unmatched: 2. The CDR3 totals 13 residues. Germline loops: CDR1 SGHTS, CDR2 YDEGEE.

Concerning this clone itself: Read sequence stops 3 residues before the CDR3 end, and the germline J gene provides the missing end. The chain combines TRBV19 with TRBJ2-5; TRBD1 might be the D (6 bases). Trimming removed 1 base from V and 3 bases from J, with 9 bases in between. The CDR3 is 14 residues long. Per the germline V gene, CDR1 is LNHDA and CDR2 is SQIVND (reference sequence). The sequenced CDR3 bases are TGTGCCAGTAGTATAGTTCACAGGGAAGAGACC. This codes for CASSIVHREET. The complete CDR3 reads CASSIVHREETQYF.

About this clone: The CDR3 goes on 3 residues after the read ends, and that part is filled in from the germline J gene. The rearrangement uses TRBV19 and TRBJ2-1, with 14 bases that match TRBD2. The CDR3 runs to 15 residues. Germline V gene lookup returns CDR1 LNHDA and CDR2 SQIVND (reference sequence). Unmatched junction bases numbered 6, after V lost 6 bases and J lost 8 bases. Partial CDR3 DNA: TGTGCCAGTAGGAGACTAGCGGGAGGGCCACATGAG. Its protein is CASRRLAGGPHE. The whole CDR3 protein is CASRRLAGGPHEQFF.

As for this clone: The read terminates 3 residues ahead of where the CDR3 ends, so the germline J gene completes it. The chain uses TRBV30 and TRBJ2-3; 12 bases fit TRBD2. CDR3 length equals 17 residues. V gave up 0 bases and J gave up 2 bases; unmatched junction bases: 6. Germline CDR1 is GTSNPN and CDR2 is SVGIG (reference sequence). The covered CDR3 bases are TGTGCCTGGAGTGTACTTTGGACTAGCGGGGTCACAGATACG. This sequence encodes CAWSVLWTSGVTDT. The full CDR3 protein reads CAWSVLWTSGVTDTQYF.

On this clone itself: The CDR3 extends 3 residues past the end of the read, so its final part is completed from the germline J gene. This sequence joins TRBV5-1 and TRBJ1-2; TRBD1 matches 7 bases. Unmatched junction bases numbered 2, after V lost 4 bases and J lost 2 bases. The CDR3 covers 13 residues. CDR1 and CDR2 (germline): SGHRS, YFSETQ. The part of the CDR3 DNA that was read is TGCGCCAGCAGCCAGGGACAGAACTATGGC. This codes for CASSQGQNYG. The entire CDR3 is CASSQGQNYGYTF.

A remark on this clone: The read stops 3 residues short of the end of the CDR3; the missing end is completed from the germline J gene. Other DNA sequences in the sample encode the same CDR3. The V and J genes are TRBV2 and TRBJ2-7; D might be TRBD1 (5 bases). Trimming pared 2 bases from V and 3 bases from J, leaving 5 bases between. The CDR3 totals 12 residues. In germline, CDR1 is SNHLY, CDR2 FYNNEI. CDR3 loop: CASSEQGYEQYF. The covered CDR3 bases are TGTGCCAGCAGTGAACAGGGCTACGAG.

To note about this clone: Read coverage stops 3 residues before the CDR3 terminus; the germline J gene supplies the remainder. The chain has TRBV11-2 and TRBJ1-6; 9 positions match TRBD1. This CDR3 has 15 residues. The ends lost 4 bases at V and 6 bases at J; junction bases unmatched: 4. Per germline, CDR1 SGHAT and CDR2 FQNNGV. The CDR3 spells CASSSGQGSNSPLHF. CDR3 DNA (partial): TGTGCCAGCAGCTCGGGACAGGGTAGTAATTCACCC.

Comment on this clone: From the germline J gene comes the end of the CDR3, since the read stops 3 residues before it. The V call is TRBV7-3, the J call TRBJ2-6; 11 positions agree with TRBD2. V dropped 4 bases and J dropped 0; count of bases not matched to a gene: 5. This CDR3 contains 18 residues. Germline V gene data show CDR1 as SGHTA and CDR2 as FQGTGA. CDR3 DNA, as far as it was read: TGTGCCAGCAGCTCCACTAGCGGGAGAAACTCTGGGGCCAACGTC. This gives the protein CASSSTSGRNSGANV. The entire CDR3 protein reads CASSSTSGRNSGANVLTF. Based on the CDR3 plus reference TRBV7-3 and TRBJ2-6, the full variable domain is GAGVSQTPSNKVTEKGKYVELRCDPISGHTALYWYRQSLGQGPEFLIYFQGTGAADDSGLPNDRFFAVRPEGSVSTLKIQRTERGDSAVYLCASSSTSGRNSGANVLTFGAGSRLTVL.

Comment on this clone: The CDR3 end is not reached by the read, which stops 3 residues before it; the germline J gene fills it in. The chain is built from TRBV19 and TRBJ2-1; 7 bases are shared with TRBD1. The junction had 12 bases not matched to a gene; V was cut back by 6 bases and J by 7 bases. Germline V CDR1 and CDR2: LNHDA, SQIVND (reference sequence). The CDR3 is 15 amino acids. The CDR3 sequence is CASSHEGQVWNEQFF. CDR3 DNA (partial): TGTGCCAGTAGCCACGAAGGACAGGTTTGGAATGAG.

In regard to this clone: With the read ending 3 residues before the CDR3 end, the germline J gene is used to fill in that end. This chain links TRBV20-1 with TRBJ1-5; D is undetermined. This CDR3 has 13 amino acids. The germline V gene has CDR1 DFQATT and CDR2 SNEGSKA (reference sequence). V was pared by 5 bases and J by 0 bases, with 8 bases between. The CDR3 loop reads CSASENSNQPQHF. Partial CDR3 DNA: TGCAGTGCTTCAGAAAATAGCAATCAGCCC.

Concerning this clone: The read terminates 3 residues ahead of where the CDR3 ends, so the germline J gene completes it. The chain employs TRBV11-1 and TRBJ2-7, with 11 positions matching TRBD1. CDR3 length: 14 residues. The V gene's germline CDR1 is SGHAT and CDR2 FQDESV (reference sequence). V dropped 5 bases and J dropped 3; count of bases not matched to a gene: 3. The CDR3 sequence is CASSADRGLYEQYF. The part of the CDR3 DNA that was read is TGTGCCAGCAGCGCGGACAGGGGGCTCTACGAG.

A remark on this clone: From the germline J gene comes the end of the CDR3, since the read stops 3 residues before it. The chain recombines TRBV6-2 or TRBV6-3 with TRBJ1-2; TRBD1 agrees at 7 bases. The germline gives CDR1 MNHEY, CDR2 SVGEGT. The CDR3 extends over 14 amino acids. The V segment lost 2 bases and the J segment 7 bases; nucleotides outside the gene matches: 7. Here the CDR3 reads CASSYGYRGGGYTF. Partial CDR3 DNA: TGTGCCAGCAGTTACGGGTACAGGGGAGGTGGC.

About this clone: The sequence runs out 3 residues before the end of the CDR3; the remainder is reconstructed from the germline J gene. The gene calls are TRBV19 and TRBJ2-1; 9 nucleotides line up with TRBD2. This CDR3 is built from 13 residues. After removal of 3 bases from V and 8 bases from J, the junction contained 2 bases not matched to a gene. Looked up from germline, CDR1 is LNHDA and CDR2 is SQIVND (reference sequence). The sequenced CDR3 bases are TGTGCCAGTAGTATTTGGACTAGCGATGAG. It codes for CASSIWTSDE. The entire CDR3 protein reads CASSIWTSDEQFF. The whole variable domain, remainder taken from reference TRBV19 and TRBJ2-1, is DGGITQSPKYLFRKEGQNVTLSCEQNLNHDAMYWYRQDPGQGLRLIYYSQIVNDFQKGDIAEGYSVSREKKESFPLTVTSAQKNPTAFYLCASSIWTSDEQFFGPGTRLTVL.

Concerning this clone itself: The read terminates 3 residues ahead of where the CDR3 ends, so the germline J gene completes it. The chain carries TRBV7-2 and TRBJ2-7, with 10 bases identical to TRBD2. This CDR3 comprises 15 residues. CDR1 and CDR2 (germline): SGHTA, FQGNSA. Trimming removed 3 bases from V and 4 bases from J; junction bases left unmatched: 6. CDR3 amino acids: CASSLASGSWYEQYF. The part of the CDR3 DNA that was read is TGTGCCAGCAGCTTGGCTAGCGGGAGTTGGTACGAG. Looking up the rest from reference TRBV7-2 and TRBJ2-7 gives the full variable domain: GAGVSQSPSNKVTEKGKDVELRCDPISGHTALYWYRQSLGQGLEFLIYFQGNSAPDKSGLPSDRFSAERTGGSVSTLTIQRTQQEDSAVYLCASSLASGSWYEQYFGPGTRLTVT.

Turning to this clone: Read coverage stops 3 residues before the CDR3 terminus; the germline J gene supplies the remainder. The chain is built from TRBV19 and TRBJ2-6, with 11 bases matching TRBD1. The CDR3 runs 18 residues. CDR1 and CDR2 from the germline V gene are LNHDA and SQIVND (reference sequence). The V segment lost 4 bases and the J segment 1 base; nucleotides outside the gene matches: 6. The CDR3 bases that were read are TGTGCCAGTAGTACTCGACGGGACAGGGGGTCTGGGGCCAACGTC. Amino acid sequence: CASSTRRDRGSGANV. The whole CDR3 sequence reads CASSTRRDRGSGANVLTF.

Points on this clone: The read gets to within 3 residues of the CDR3 end, and the germline J gene fills in the rest. V and J are TRBV19 and TRBJ2-5; 9 nucleotides line up with TRBD1. CDR1 is LNHDA, CDR2 SQIVND, per germline (reference sequence). The CDR3 runs to 13 residues. V shed 6 bases, J shed 5 bases, and the junction held 4 bases outside the gene matches. CDR3 DNA (partial): TGTGCCAGTAGGGGACAGGGCGGTGAGACC. Translation gives CASRGQGGET. The CDR3, in full, reads CASRGQGGETQYF.

Concerning this clone: The read ends 3 residues shy of where the CDR3 ends; the end is completed using the germline J gene. The V and J genes are TRBV5-5 and TRBJ2-7, with D possibly TRBD1 on 6 matching bases. Germline V gene data show CDR1 as SGHKS and CDR2 as YYEKEE (reference sequence). V lost 7 bases, J lost 5 bases, and 13 bases lay in between. This CDR3 is built from 12 residues. CDR3 residues: CASVVSGDEQYF. The part of the CDR3 DNA that was read is TGTGCCAGCGTAGTGTCAGGGGACGAG. Using reference TRBV5-5 and TRBJ2-7 for the parts outside the CDR3, the full variable domain is DAGVTQSPTHLIKTRGQQVTLRCSPISGHKSVSWYQQVLGQGPQFIFQYYEKEERGRGNFPDRFSARQFPNYSSELNVNALLLGDSALYLCASVVSGDEQYFGPGTRLTVT.

Points on this clone: The read terminates 3 residues ahead of where the CDR3 ends, so the germline J gene completes it. The chain links TRBV18 to TRBJ1-1, with no clear D. This CDR3 comprises 13 residues. CDR1 is KGHSH, CDR2 LQKENI, per germline. The germline V and J ends were trimmed by 3 bases and 7 bases, with 12 bases remaining between them. CDR3 DNA, as far as it was read: TGTGCCAGCTCACCCTACAGAGATCTTGAA. Translation gives CASSPYRDLE. The CDR3 reads in full as CASSPYRDLEAFF.

Details on this clone: Read sequence stops 3 residues before the CDR3 end, and the germline J gene provides the missing end. V and J are TRBV10-3 and TRBJ2-5; 8 bases match TRBD1. CDR1 is ENHRY, CDR2 SYGVKD, per germline. V lost 11 bases, J lost 2 bases, and 10 bases stayed unmatched. This CDR3 has 14 residues. The part of the CDR3 DNA that was read is TGTGCCGTAAATCGACAGGGGTTGCAAGAGACC. This translates into CAVNRQGLQET. The CDR3 in its entirety is CAVNRQGLQETQYF.

A note on this clone: The read ends 3 residues early relative to the CDR3; the germline J gene fills the gap. V gene TRBV7-3 combines with J gene TRBJ2-1; D is unclear. V was clipped by 2 bases and J by 8 bases, with 13 bases between them. From germline, CDR1 is SGHTA and CDR2 FQGTGA. This CDR3 has 14 amino acids. CDR3 amino acids: CASSLAVGADEQFF. Partial CDR3 DNA: TGTGCCAGCAGCTTAGCGGTAGGCGCCGATGAG.

With regard to this clone: Read sequence stops 3 residues before the CDR3 end, and the germline J gene provides the missing end. V and J are TRBV20-1 and TRBJ1-6; D perhaps matches TRBD1 (5 bases). Germline-derived CDR1 and CDR2 are DFQATT and SNEGSKA (reference sequence). V lost 1 base and J 5 bases, leaving 6 bases between the germline ends. This CDR3 contains 13 residues. The DNA read from the CDR3 is TGCAGTGCTAGAGCAGGGCATAATTCACCC. Encoded protein: CSARAGHNSP. The CDR3 in full is CSARAGHNSPLHF.

A word on this clone: At one of its ends the junction is not consistent with the germline gene, which may arise from a read error. The CDR3 extends 3 residues past the end of the read, so its final part is completed from the germline J gene. V usage is TRBV5-1 and J usage is TRBJ2-7, with D possibly TRBD2 on 5 matching bases. The length of the CDR3 is 14 residues. CDR1 is SGHRS and CDR2 is YFSETQ in the germline V gene. The CDR3 bases that were read are TGCGCCAGCAGTTTGGTTGGACTTTCCTACGAG. Residues: CASSLVGLSYE. The whole CDR3 sequence reads CASSLVGLSYEQYF.